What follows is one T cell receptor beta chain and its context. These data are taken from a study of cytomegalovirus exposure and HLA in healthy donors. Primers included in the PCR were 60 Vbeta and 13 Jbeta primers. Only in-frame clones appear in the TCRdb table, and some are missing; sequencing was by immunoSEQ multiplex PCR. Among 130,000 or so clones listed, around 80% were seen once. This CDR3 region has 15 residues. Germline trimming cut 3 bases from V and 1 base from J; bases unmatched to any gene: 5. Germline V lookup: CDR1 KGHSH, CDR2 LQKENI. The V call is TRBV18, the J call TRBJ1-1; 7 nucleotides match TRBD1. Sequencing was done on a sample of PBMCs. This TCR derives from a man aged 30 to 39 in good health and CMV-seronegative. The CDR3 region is CASSPGTDRNTEAFF. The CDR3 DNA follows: TGTGCCAGCTCACCTGGGACAGACCGGAACACTGAAGCTTTCTTT.